This record concerns one T cell receptor (beta chain) sequence. Its specific antigen is unknown. No per-base quality is available; no much larger clone lies one base away. The data belong to a study of blood T cell repertoires in COVID-19 (dated by TCRdb to between 2020 and 2021). In the study overall: Collaborator samples came from the United States, Italy and Spain and covered acute and convalescent phases of COVID-19. Where HLA class I and class II types were available, the types were taken from metadata supplied by the sample provider, not from assay-based typing. The material from the prospective study consisted of cDNA or gDNA derived from T cells, B-cell-depleted T cells, or PBMCs. The repertoires were released in a freely available public database intended as a resource for research on the immune response to SARS-CoV-2. Samples were obtained from the ongoing ImmuneRACE study (first 160 participants) and from 1,200 or so subjects provided by 6 global collaborators. The sample metadata nearly always contained a de-identified subject ID, COVID-19 status, age in years and sex. The dataset comprised deeply sampled blood TCRbeta repertoires from subjects exposed to, actively infected with, or recovered from COVID-19. Beyond this particular receptor, the publication reports: The amount of clinical and demographic metadata varied by source and participant and was provided uncurated.

Collaborating institutions collected whole blood in K2EDTA tubes following their own protocols. For TCRbeta analysis, collaborators shipped samples in one of three forms: frozen whole blood, isolated PBMCs, or DNA extracted from either of those sample types. Taken from cysteine to phenylalanine, the CDR3 has 13 residues. Kept here is only the CDR3 DNA, which spans 39 bases and is read in frame from base 1. V loses 6 bases of germline sequence and J loses 2 bases, and the interval between the two ends is 11 bases. As encoded in the germline V gene (reference sequence), CDR1 is LGHDT while CDR2 is YNNKEL. TCRbeta CDR3 regions were amplified from genomic DNA using the immunoSEQ Assay, a bias-controlled multiplex PCR. Regarding the original processing steps: Within the assay, amplification of reference gene primers was used to estimate how many nucleated cells each sample contained. Sequence reads were collapsed and filtered to measure the absolute abundance of every unique TCRbeta CDR3 rearrangement. For each sample, productive Simpson clonality was calculated by taking the square root of Simpson's diversity index across productive rearrangements. The table comes from immuneACCESS by way of TCRdb, which keeps in-frame sequences with V and J called. Part of the clones is missing from these tables; in studies checked, under half for an unresolved V gene and the rest for unknown reasons. V and J calls and clone size are those listed in that table; D and trimming were worked out from the DNA. The sample records fewer than 250,000 clones, around 80% of which are singletons. About an eighth of the sample belongs to the ten largest clones.

Recombination linked TRBV3-1 (or the pseudogene TRBV3-2) to TRBJ2-7; a weak D assignment points to TRBD2 (6 bases agree). This receptor was obtained from a woman aged 40 to 50 with acute or convalescent COVID-19. Input material: peripheral blood. The DNA sequence follows: TGTGCCAGCAGGACCGGGACTCCCTACGAGCAGTACTTC. The encoded protein is CASRTGTPYEQYF.